The source of this T cell receptor beta chain is a study of T-cell memory formation after mild COVID-19. TCR alpha and TCR beta cDNA libraries carrying sample barcodes and UMIs came from 5'RACE with constant-segment primers. From the 5' RACE reads, TCRdb called clonotypes with MiXCR, one entry per CDR3 protein. The sample includes 100,000 to 130,000 distinct CDR3 sequences, roughly an eighth of them seen just once. This clonotype was seen only a few times. Its antigen is currently unknown. Study-wide findings and caveats: Certain responding clones were present in pre-infection memory, suggesting participation of cross-reactive memory. CD8+ contracting clones occupied EMRA, while CD4+ ones occupied mainly CM and EM.

This CDR3 is built from 15 residues. V lost 5 bases, J lost 2 bases, and 9 bases stayed unmatched. Germline lookup yields CDR1 SGHTA and CDR2 FQGTGA. Sequenced material: PBMCs or a T cell subset sorted from them (not recorded which). The V call is TRBV7-3, the J call TRBJ2-7; TRBD1 agrees at 7 bases. This sequence was found in a young man who had mild COVID-19 (a few samples of this study predate the infection). Cell type and time point are not known. CDR3 loop: CASSQFPGTAYEQYF. The CDR3 region has the DNA TGTGCCAGCAGCCAGTTCCCCGGGACAGCCTACGAGCAGTACTTC.